This TCR beta chain was identified during a study of prognosis after radiotherapy for stage I lung cancer. Study in general: Radiotherapy: SBRT, 3 to 5 fractions, biologically effective dose at least 100 Gy. Study-wide points: Patients with distant metastases had lower Shannon entropy after stereotactic body radiation therapy.

V lost 2 bases and J 10 bases, leaving 7 bases between the germline ends. The CDR3 length is 11 residues. Germline-derived CDR1 and CDR2 are LGHNT and FRNRAP. This clonotype was observed many times. Its antigen is unidentified. The study amplified the TCR beta CDR3 region from genomic DNA. This amplification was carried out by two rounds of multiplex PCR. Round-one PCR had primers specific to each TRBV and TRBJ gene. A single record per CDR3 protein comes from TCRdb applying MiXCR to the multiplex PCR reads. The data contain around 30,000 distinct CDR3 sequences, nearly 35% of them singletons. This sample comprised PBMCs, obtained before or after stereotactic body radiation therapy (not recorded which). The chain is built from TRBV12-5 and TRBJ2-3; D not resolved. The origin of this receptor is a donor at least 50 years old with non-small cell lung cancer. CDR3 bases: TGTGCTAGTGGTTTGAGTGGCTCGCAGTATTTT. As protein: CASGLSGSQYF.